The 27 T cell receptor beta chains below all came from one sample that was sequenced in a study of blood T cell repertoires in COVID-19 (dated by TCRdb to 2020 to 2021). Libraries were constructed by the immunoSEQ multiplex PCR assay. In TCRdb, the immuneACCESS table is reduced to in-frame sequences with V and J assigned. These tables do not hold every clone; where another copy was compared, an unresolved V gene accounts for under half, and the others remain unexplained. The sample yields some 150,000 clones; 85% were counted once. The ten top clones hold over 2.5% of the sample. The sequencing sample was made of peripheral blood. The receptors here all came from a human donor with acute or convalescent COVID-19. The donor label of this sample is uncertain.

The V gene is TRBV5-6, the J gene TRBJ2-1, with 9 bases lining up with TRBD2. Germline loops: CDR1 SGHDT, CDR2 YYEEEE. J was trimmed by 12 bases and V by 2 bases; bases with no gene match: 6. This CDR3 spans 13 amino acids. The CDR3 sequence: CASSFLAGFGQFF. The CDR3 coding sequence is TGTGCCAGCAGCTTCCTAGCGGGGTTCGGGCAGTTCTTC.

The chain couples TRBV9 to TRBJ2-7, with 10 bases lining up with TRBD1. The V segment lost 2 bases and the J segment 4 bases; nucleotides outside the gene matches: 3. Germline-derived CDR1 and CDR2 are SGDLS and YYNGEE. The CDR3 sequence is 14 residues long. This CDR3 is CASSVGTGEYEQYF. In nucleotides, the CDR3 is TGTGCCAGCAGCGTCGGGACAGGGGAATACGAGCAGTACTTC.

J is TRBJ2-1 and V is TRBV9, with a weak D call TRBD2 (6 bases). There are 19 residues in the CDR3. Germline loops: CDR1 SGDLS, CDR2 YYNGEE. Trimming removed 2 bases from V and 3 bases from J, with 24 bases in between. CDR3 sequence: CASSVRPGLSHPDYNEQFF. The CDR3 bases are TGTGCCAGCAGCGTCCGTCCGGGACTCTCTCACCCCGACTACAATGAGCAGTTCTTC.

The chain joins TRBV7-3 to TRBJ1-2; 9 bases agree with TRBD1. This CDR3 region has 14 residues. Trimming at V came to 3 bases and at J to 2 bases, leaving 1 base not matched to a gene. Germline CDR1 SGHTA, CDR2 FQGTGA. In DNA, the CDR3 is TGTGCCAGCAGCTTGGGGACAGGGAACTATGGCTACACCTTC. Protein: CASSLGTGNYGYTF.

The chain employs TRBV6-2 or TRBV6-3 and TRBJ1-2; D gene ambiguous. Per the germline V gene, CDR1 is MNHEY and CDR2 is SVGEGT. CDR3 size: 15 residues. V was cut by 5 bases and J by 0 bases, with 13 bases left in between. The CDR3 loop reads CASSTFYPANYGYTF. DNA of the CDR3: TGTGCCAGCAGTACCTTTTACCCAGCTAACTATGGCTACACCTTC.

The J gene is TRBJ1-2, the V gene TRBV5-5; 7 nucleotides agree with TRBD1. Germline V gene data show CDR1 as SGHKS and CDR2 as YYEKEE (reference sequence). The V and J ends lost 7 bases and 1 base, in that order; junction bases with no gene match: 13. This CDR3 spans 16 amino acids. The CDR3 spells CASSNDRDSINYGYTF. CDR3 DNA: TGTGCCAGCTCCAACGACCGGGACAGTATTAACTATGGCTACACCTTC.

The chain couples TRBV23-1 to TRBJ2-6, with D uncertain. TRBV23-1 qualifies as an ORF whose function is uncertain. The CDR3 extends over 19 amino acids. Between the trimmed V and J ends, which lost 3 bases and 0 bases, there was a span of 18 bases. CDR3 DNA sequence: TGCGCCAGCAGTCACCCCTTACATTCTCCGAACTCTGGGGCCAACGTCCTGACTTTC. Translating gives CASSHPLHSPNSGANVLTF.

This clone was seen only a few times. V usage is TRBV9 and J usage is TRBJ2-2, with TRBD1 identical over 7 bases. The CDR3 has 15 residues. Per the germline V gene, CDR1 is SGDLS and CDR2 is YYNGEE. After removal of 1 base from V and 3 bases from J, the junction contained 3 bases not matched to a gene. The CDR3 nucleotides are TGTGCCAGCAGCGTATCTACAGGGGACACCGGGGAGCTGTTTTTT. It is translated as CASSVSTGDTGELFF. The full variable domain, rest sourced from reference TRBV9 and TRBJ2-2, is DSGVTQTPKHLITATGQRVTLRCSPRSGDLSVYWYQQSLDQGLQFLIQYYNGEERAKGNILERFSAQQFPDLHSELNLSSLELGDSALYFCASSVSTGDTGELFFGEGSRLTVL.

CDR3 sequence reads: CASSSGIPSEQYF. The CDR3, as DNA: TGTGCCAGCAGTTCCGGGATCCCCAGCGAGCAGTACTTC. The rearrangement joins TRBV28 to TRBJ2-7; D is perhaps TRBD2 (5 bases). Trimming cost V 4 bases and J 6 bases, with 13 bases left between them. This CDR3 is 13 amino acids long. Germline assignment: CDR1 MDHEN and CDR2 SYDVKM.

The V and J genes are TRBV7-6 and TRBJ2-1; 11 positions match TRBD1. Germline CDR1 reads SGHVS; CDR2 reads FNYEAQ. The CDR3 runs 15 residues. The V segment lost 5 bases and the J segment 6 bases; nucleotides outside the gene matches: 6. This chain's CDR3 is CASSGGQGALNEQFF. CDR3 coding DNA: TGTGCCAGCAGCGGAGGACAGGGGGCGCTCAATGAGCAGTTCTTC.

V gene TRBV11-3 combines with J gene TRBJ2-3, with D possibly being TRBD2 (5 bases). Germline V gene sequence: CDR1 SGHNT, CDR2 YENEEA. With 3 bases removed from V and 6 bases from J, the gap between germline ends came to 13 bases. The CDR3 covers 14 residues. CDR3 protein: CASSFSGSRDTQYF. The CDR3, as DNA: TGTGCCAGCAGCTTCTCTGGGAGTAGGGATACGCAGTATTTT.

The chain joins TRBV27 to TRBJ1-2; 8 nucleotides match TRBD1. Looked up from germline, CDR1 is MNHEY and CDR2 is SMNVEV (reference sequence). The CDR3 loop spans 15 amino acids. The V and J ends lost 2 bases and 3 bases, in that order; junction bases with no gene match: 5. CDR3 sequence (DNA): TGTGCCAGCAGTTTACGGACAGGGAGCCACTATGGCTACACCTTC. Translated: CASSLRTGSHYGYTF.

This clone showed up just once. This chain joins TRBV7-3 and TRBJ2-7, with D perhaps TRBD2 (6 bases). Germline V CDR1 and CDR2: SGHTA, FQGTGA. The length of the CDR3 is 14 residues. Trimming shortened V by 4 bases and J by 1 base, and 11 bases separated the two germline ends. In DNA, the CDR3 is TGTGCCAGCAGCTCCTCCGGGACTTCCTACGAGCAGTACTTC. Amino acid sequence: CASSSSGTSYEQYF.

The J gene is TRBJ2-3, the V gene TRBV30; 9 bases line up with TRBD1. J was trimmed by 5 bases and V by 1 base; bases with no gene match: 7. Germline V gives CDR1 GTSNPN, CDR2 SVGIG (reference sequence). CDR3 length: 15 amino acids. CDR3 region: CAWSELRTGVDTQYF. The CDR3, as DNA: TGTGCCTGGAGTGAACTACGGACAGGGGTAGATACGCAGTATTTT.

This chain links TRBV29-1 with TRBJ1-1; D might be TRBD1 (6 bases). The V end was cut by 5 bases, the J end by 1 base, with 8 bases between. This CDR3 spans 12 amino acids. Germline-derived CDR1 and CDR2 are SQVTM and ANQGSEA. The CDR3 is CSVHRANTEAFF. In DNA form, the CDR3 reads TGCAGCGTTCACAGGGCGAACACTGAAGCTTTCTTT.

CDR3 in amino acids: CASSLGFGESPLHF. CDR3 nucleotides: TGCGCCAGCAGCCTAGGTTTCGGGGAGTCACCCCTCCACTTT. This sequence joins TRBV4-3 and TRBJ1-6; D remains unclear. V lost 4 bases and J lost 10, with 14 bases in between. The length of the CDR3 is 14 residues. Germline V gene lookup returns CDR1 LGHNA and CDR2 YSLEER.

This clone was recorded once. The chain uses TRBV7-8 and TRBJ1-2; 10 bases are shared with TRBD1. In germline, CDR1 is SGHVS, CDR2 FQNEAQ. Unmatched junction bases numbered 2, after V lost 0 bases and J lost 4 bases. This CDR3 is 15 amino acids long. The CDR3 protein is CASSLAGQGGYGYTF. The CDR3 DNA is TGTGCCAGCAGCTTAGCCGGACAGGGGGGCTATGGCTACACCTTC.

The rearrangement links TRBV5-4 to TRBJ2-3; TRBD2 matches at 10 bases. V trimming: 4 bases; J trimming: 4 bases; junction bases outside the gene matches: 6. The length of the CDR3 is 15 residues. Germline values: CDR1 SGHNT, CDR2 YYREEE (reference sequence). CDR3: CASSPQRGGSDTQYF. CDR3 DNA: TGTGCCAGCAGCCCCCAGCGGGGGGGATCAGATACGCAGTATTTT.

The chain is built from TRBV6-5 and TRBJ2-5; a weak D match, TRBD2 (6 bases). CDR1 and CDR2 from the germline V gene are MNHEY and SVGAGI. CDR3 length: 12 residues. Trimming took off 5 bases at V and 5 bases at J, with 9 bases between the two ends. In DNA, the CDR3 is TGTGCCAGCAGTACTAGCCCGGAGACCCAGTACTTC. Translating gives CASSTSPETQYF.

This clone was seen only a few times. The V call is TRBV3-1 (or the pseudogene TRBV3-2), the J call TRBJ1-2; 10 bases align to TRBD1. The trim removed 1 base at V and 7 bases at J, leaving 12 bases unmatched. Germline V lookup: CDR1 LGHDT, CDR2 YNNKEL (reference sequence). This CDR3 has 17 residues. The DNA of the CDR3 is TGTGCCAGCAGCCAAGGTGGTCCGGGACAGGGGCGGAGTGGCTACACCTTC. It translates to CASSQGGPGQGRSGYTF.

This clone was observed a few times. The chain uses TRBV25-1 and TRBJ2-7, with D unclear. In germline, CDR1 is MGHDK, CDR2 SYGVNS. Trimming stripped 4 bases from V and 7 bases from J, with 8 bases between. The length of the CDR3 is 11 residues. The CDR3 DNA reads as TGTGCCAGCAGTGGCAATCGGGAGCAGTACGTC. It yields the protein CASSGNREQYV.

V and J are TRBV4-3 and TRBJ1-1; D call uncertain. Between the trimmed V and J ends, which lost 4 bases and 4 bases, there was a span of 10 bases. Germline lookup yields CDR1 LGHNA and CDR2 YSLEER. The CDR3 consists of 13 residues. The CDR3 loop reads CASSRAGATEAFF. The CDR3 DNA reads as TGCGCCAGCAGCCGGGCAGGCGCCACTGAAGCTTTCTTT.

The chain has TRBV20-1 and TRBJ1-1, with a possible D match to TRBD1 (5 bases). Germline V lookup: CDR1 DFQATT, CDR2 SNEGSKA (reference sequence). This CDR3 region has 11 residues. The CDR3 spells CSAGGNTEAFF. The CDR3 nucleotides read TGCAGCGCGGGGGGGAACACTGAAGCTTTCTTT.

This chain uses TRBV5-5 with TRBJ2-7, with D perhaps matching TRBD2 (5 bases). Trimming left V 7 bases short and J 0 bases short, with 14 bases between. Germline CDR1 and CDR2: SGHKS and YYEKEE (reference sequence). The CDR3 loop spans 14 amino acids. CDR3 region: CASWSGILSYEQYV. The CDR3 DNA sequence: TGTGCCAGCTGGTCGGGAATCCTCTCCTACGAGCAGTACGTC.

The chain employs TRBV25-1 and TRBJ1-6; 8 bases fit TRBD1. The trim removed 2 bases at V and 7 bases at J, leaving 7 bases unmatched. This CDR3 contains 16 residues. Germline V gives CDR1 MGHDK, CDR2 SYGVNS. The DNA for the CDR3 is TGTGCCAGCAGTGAAACGGGGACAGGATGGAATTCACCCCTCCACTTT. This encodes CASSETGTGWNSPLHF.

The rearrangement links TRBV20-1 to TRBJ1-1, with TRBD1 as a possible D gene (5 bases). Looked up from germline, CDR1 is DFQATT and CDR2 is SNEGSKA (reference sequence). The CDR3 runs 12 residues. V gave up 3 bases and J gave up 10 bases, with 15 bases separating them. The chain's CDR3 is CSASGHWGRAFF. The CDR3 DNA follows: TGCAGTGCTAGTGGCCATTGGGGCCGAGCTTTCTTT.

The chain carries TRBV6-1 and TRBJ1-1, with D hard to call. Trimming pared 1 base from V and 0 bases from J, leaving 12 bases between. In germline, CDR1 is MNHNS, CDR2 SASEGT. The CDR3 runs 16 residues. In nucleotides, the CDR3 is TGTGCCAGCAGTGAAGTCGGTGAGCCCATGAACACTGAAGCTTTCTTT. Translated: CASSEVGEPMNTEAFF.